The entry below gives a single T cell receptor beta chain sequence along with its context. Its specificity is unknown. These data belong to a study of T cell responses to AZD1222 COVID-19 vaccine. As for the study in general: Pooling covered second doses at about 4 or about 12 weeks.

The study's findings and limits: Seropositive at baseline were only six AZD1222 recipients.

Germline CDR1 and CDR2: SGHAT and FQNNGV. Trimming at V came to 5 bases and at J to 5 bases, leaving 5 bases not matched to a gene. This CDR3 is 15 amino acids long. Produced via immunoSEQ multiplex PCR; TCRdb's table is partial and in-frame only. The sample lists 150,000 or so clones; about 88% were seen once. The rearrangement uses TRBV11-2 and TRBJ1-4; 10 bases are a match to TRBD1. This sequence was found in an adult in good health. Sequenced here: peripheral blood, sampled on day 0 of AZD1222 vaccination. CDR3 in amino acids: CASSPQGQGNEKLFF. CDR3 nucleotides: TGTGCCAGCAGCCCACAGGGACAGGGGAATGAAAAACTGTTTTTT. Drawing the rest from reference TRBV11-2 and TRBJ1-4, the complete variable domain is EAGVAQSPRYKIIEKRQSVAFWCNPISGHATLYWYQQILGQGPKLLIQFQNNGVVDDSQLPKDRFSAERLKGVDSTLKIQPAKLEDSAVYLCASSPQGQGNEKLFFGSGTQLSVL.